One and the same sample provided the 13 T cell receptor beta chains below, sequenced in a study of CD8+ T cells in alopecia areata. RNA extraction was followed by reverse transcription into cDNA, which acted as the sequencing template. TCRdb's table, derived via immunoSEQ multiplex PCR, lists solely in-frame clones and lacks some. The repertoire consists of about 180,000 clones, with almost 65% occurring once and the leading ten covering around 1.6%. The material sequenced was CD4+ T cells sorted from blood, taken at week 0. The source is a human donor with alopecia areata.

This clone has more than one count but fewer than ten. The sample carries other DNA sequences with the same CDR3. This sequence joins TRBV5-1 and TRBJ2-1, with unresolved D. The CDR3 totals 14 residues. From germline, CDR1 is SGHRS and CDR2 YFSETQ. V shed 0 bases and J shed 7 bases, with 11 bases lying between them. DNA for the CDR3: TGCGCCAGCAGCTTGGAAGTTCTCGGTAATGAGCAGTTCTTC. Amino acid sequence: CASSLEVLGNEQFF.

This sequence joins TRBV10-3 and TRBJ2-5; D is unresolved. V was clipped by 2 bases and J by 4 bases, with 14 bases between them. The CDR3 extends over 15 amino acids. The germline V gene encodes CDR1 ENHRY and CDR2 SYGVKD. The CDR3 bases are TGTGCCATCAGTGAGGACCGTCGGCGGACAGAGACCCAGTACTTC. It codes for CAISEDRRRTETQYF.

The chain employs TRBV30 and TRBJ2-1; unclear D gene. Germline loops: CDR1 GTSNPN, CDR2 SVGIG (reference sequence). The CDR3 has 12 amino acids. Trimming cost V 3 bases and J 9 bases, with 12 bases left between them. The CDR3 is CAWSTNSREQFF. The CDR3, as DNA: TGTGCCTGGAGCACTAACTCTCGTGAGCAGTTCTTC.

The chain couples TRBV29-1 to TRBJ2-2; D ambiguous. The CDR3 loop spans 11 amino acids. Deletions cut 6 bases from V and 4 bases from J, with 6 bases between. From germline, CDR1 is SQVTM and CDR2 ANQGSEA. For the CDR3, the DNA is TGCAGCGTCTGGAGCACCGGGGAGCTGTTTTTT. Its protein product is CSVWSTGELFF.

The chain links TRBV6-1 to TRBJ2-5; D possibly corresponds to TRBD1 (6 bases). The CDR3 totals 16 residues. Germline V gene data show CDR1 as MNHNS and CDR2 as SASEGT. V dropped 1 base and J dropped 3 bases, with 15 bases sitting between them. This CDR3 is CASSEEDLPGEETQYF. DNA of the CDR3: TGTGCCAGCAGTGAAGAGGACCTACCAGGGGAAGAGACCCAGTACTTC.

In this sample, this clone turned up a few times. The genes are TRBV4-3 and TRBJ2-2; D ambiguous. Between the trimmed V and J ends, which lost 0 bases and 5 bases, there was a span of 4 bases. The CDR3 has 13 amino acids. CDR1 and CDR2 from the germline V gene are LGHNA and YSLEER. The CDR3 here is CASSQELTGELFF. Here the CDR3 DNA reads TGCGCCAGCAGCCAAGAGCTTACCGGGGAGCTGTTTTTT.

The chain is built from TRBV30 and TRBJ1-2, with D uncertain. The CDR3 is 12 amino acids. Looked up from germline, CDR1 is GTSNPN and CDR2 is SVGIG (reference sequence). Trimming took 0 bases from V and 4 from J, leaving 6 bases between them. CDR3 sequence reads: CAWSVGLYGYTF. CDR3 nucleotide sequence: TGTGCCTGGAGTGTCGGCCTCTATGGCTACACCTTC.

The count of this clone is one. The CDR3 sequence is CASSLPEHSYEQYF. CDR3 DNA sequence: TGTGCCAGCAGCTTACCAGAACACTCCTACGAGCAGTACTTC. The V and J genes are TRBV13 and TRBJ2-7; D gene unclear. Germline V CDR1 and CDR2: PRHDT, FYEKMQ (reference sequence). The germline V and J ends were trimmed by 2 bases and 0 bases, with 8 bases remaining between them. The CDR3 sequence is 14 residues long.

This rearrangement joins TRBV27 to TRBJ1-1; D is unresolved. V was cut by 5 bases and J by 0 bases, with 13 bases left in between. CDR1 is MNHEY, CDR2 SMNVEV, per germline (reference sequence). CDR3 length: 15 residues. The DNA for the CDR3 is TGTGCCAGCAGTCCCTCGTGGATCATGAACACTGAAGCTTTCTTT. Its protein is CASSPSWIMNTEAFF.

V and J are TRBV6-5 and TRBJ1-2; 10 nucleotides line up with TRBD1. Trimming cost V 7 bases and J 7 bases; bases outside gene matches: 9. The germline V gene has CDR1 MNHEY and CDR2 SVGAGI. The CDR3 is made up of 14 amino acids. The chain's CDR3 is CASNDDRGRGGYTF. The CDR3 DNA follows: TGTGCCAGCAACGACGACAGGGGGCGAGGTGGCTACACCTTC.

CDR3 sequence: CASTQQGSNQPQHF. In DNA form, the CDR3 reads TGTGCCAGCACCCAACAGGGGAGCAATCAGCCCCAGCATTTT. The chain has TRBV2 and TRBJ1-5; TRBD1 matches 7 bases. The germline CDR1 and CDR2 sequences are SNHLY and FYNNEI. Trimming removed 7 bases from V and 1 base from J; junction bases left unmatched: 4. This CDR3 contains 14 residues.

The chain employs TRBV6-5 and TRBJ2-2; D remains ambiguous. From germline, CDR1 is MNHEY and CDR2 SVGAGI. Trimming shortened V by 8 bases and J by 3 bases, and 13 bases separated the two germline ends. This CDR3 has 14 amino acids. This CDR3 is CASSRSGDTGELFF. CDR3 DNA sequence: TGTGCCAGCTCCCGGTCTGGGGACACCGGGGAGCTGTTTTTT.

This clone was seen once. The V and J genes are TRBV2 and TRBJ1-2; no firm D call. CDR1 is SNHLY, CDR2 FYNNEI, per germline. V shed 3 bases and J shed 2 bases, with 7 bases lying between them. The CDR3 covers 13 residues. The CDR3 loop reads CASSDRSNYGYTF. The DNA of the CDR3 is TGTGCCAGCAGTGACAGGTCAAACTATGGCTACACCTTC.